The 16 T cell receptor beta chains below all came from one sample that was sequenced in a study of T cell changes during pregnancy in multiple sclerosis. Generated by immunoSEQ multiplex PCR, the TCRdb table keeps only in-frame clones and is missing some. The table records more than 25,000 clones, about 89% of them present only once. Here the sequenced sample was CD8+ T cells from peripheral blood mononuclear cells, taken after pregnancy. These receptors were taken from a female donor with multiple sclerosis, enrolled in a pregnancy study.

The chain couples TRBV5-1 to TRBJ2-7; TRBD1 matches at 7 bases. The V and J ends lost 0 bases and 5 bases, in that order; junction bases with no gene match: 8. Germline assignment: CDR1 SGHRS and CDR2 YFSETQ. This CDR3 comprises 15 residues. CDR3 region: CASSLGTGDRHEQYF. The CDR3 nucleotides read TGCGCCAGCAGCTTGGGTACAGGGGATAGACACGAGCAGTACTTC.

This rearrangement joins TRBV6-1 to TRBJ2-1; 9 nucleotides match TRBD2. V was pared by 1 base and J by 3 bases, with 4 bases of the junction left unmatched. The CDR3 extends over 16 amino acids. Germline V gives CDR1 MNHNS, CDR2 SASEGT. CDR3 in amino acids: CASSEEVSGSYNEQFF. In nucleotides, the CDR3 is TGTGCCAGCAGTGAAGAGGTTAGCGGGAGCTACAATGAGCAGTTCTTC.

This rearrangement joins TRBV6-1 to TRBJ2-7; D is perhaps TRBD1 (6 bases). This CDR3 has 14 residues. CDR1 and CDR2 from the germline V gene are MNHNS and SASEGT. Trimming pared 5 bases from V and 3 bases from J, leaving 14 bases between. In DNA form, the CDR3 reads TGTGCCAGCAGTCCATGGCAGGGGATCTACGAGCAGTACTTC. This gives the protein CASSPWQGIYEQYF.

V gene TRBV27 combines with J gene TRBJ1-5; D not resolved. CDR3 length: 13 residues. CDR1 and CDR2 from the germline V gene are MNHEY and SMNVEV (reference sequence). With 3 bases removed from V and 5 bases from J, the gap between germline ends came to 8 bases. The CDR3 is CASSFGADQPQHF. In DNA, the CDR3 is TGTGCCAGCAGTTTCGGAGCTGATCAGCCCCAGCATTTT.

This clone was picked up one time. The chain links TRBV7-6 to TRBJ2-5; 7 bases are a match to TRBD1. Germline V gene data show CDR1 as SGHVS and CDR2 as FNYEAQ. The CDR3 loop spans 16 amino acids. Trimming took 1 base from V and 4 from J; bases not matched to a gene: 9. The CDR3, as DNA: TGTGCCAGCAGCTTAGGGGTAGGGGGCGAACGAGAGACCCAGTACTTC. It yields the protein CASSLGVGGERETQYF.

The CDR3 is CAISERAGGPSYEQYF. The CDR3 nucleotides read TGTGCCATCAGTGAGCGGGCGGGAGGCCCCAGTTACGAGCAGTACTTC. The rearrangement joins TRBV10-3 to TRBJ2-7; 8 positions match TRBD2. CDR3 length: 16 amino acids. CDR1 ENHRY and CDR2 SYGVKD come from the germline V gene. J was trimmed by 4 bases and V by 2 bases; bases with no gene match: 10.

The CDR3 is CASSIAGEVTYEQYF. CDR3 in DNA: TGTGCCAGTAGTATAGCGGGAGAAGTCACCTACGAGCAGTACTTC. This chain connects TRBV19 to TRBJ2-7, with D possibly matching TRBD2 (6 bases). The CDR3 runs 15 residues. Germline V lookup: CDR1 LNHDA, CDR2 SQIVND (reference sequence). Trimming took off 1 base at V and 2 bases at J, with 12 bases between the two ends. The full variable domain, in which reference TRBV19 and TRBJ2-7 provide the parts outside the CDR3, is DGGITQSPKYLFRKEGQNVTLSCEQNLNHDAMYWYRQDPGQGLRLIYYSQIVNDFQKGDIAEGYSVSREKKESFPLTVTSAQKNPTAFYLCASSIAGEVTYEQYFGPGTRLTVT.

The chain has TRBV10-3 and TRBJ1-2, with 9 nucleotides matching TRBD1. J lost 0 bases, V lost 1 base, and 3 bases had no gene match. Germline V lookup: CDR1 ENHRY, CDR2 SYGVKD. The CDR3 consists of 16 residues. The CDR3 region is CAISELGQGANYGYTF. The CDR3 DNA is TGTGCCATCAGTGAGTTGGGACAGGGCGCTAACTATGGCTACACCTTC.

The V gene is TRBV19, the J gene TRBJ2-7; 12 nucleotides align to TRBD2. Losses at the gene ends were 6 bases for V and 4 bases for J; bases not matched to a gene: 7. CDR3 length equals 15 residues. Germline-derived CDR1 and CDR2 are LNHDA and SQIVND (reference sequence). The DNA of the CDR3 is TGTGCCAGTAGCCACCGACTAGCGGGAGAGTACGAGCAGTACTTC. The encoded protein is CASSHRLAGEYEQYF.

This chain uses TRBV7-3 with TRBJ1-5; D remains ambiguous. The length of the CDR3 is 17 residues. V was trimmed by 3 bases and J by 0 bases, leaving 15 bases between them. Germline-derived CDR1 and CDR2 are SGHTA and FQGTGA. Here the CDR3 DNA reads TGTGCCAGCAGCTTGGGTACAGTGACCTATAGCAATCAGCCCCAGCATTTT. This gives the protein CASSLGTVTYSNQPQHF.

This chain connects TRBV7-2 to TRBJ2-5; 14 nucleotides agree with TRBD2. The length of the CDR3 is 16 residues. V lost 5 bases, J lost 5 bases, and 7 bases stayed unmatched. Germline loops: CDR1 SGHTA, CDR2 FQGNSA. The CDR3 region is CASSPGTSGSWETQYF. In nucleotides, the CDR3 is TGTGCCAGCAGCCCTGGGACTAGCGGGAGTTGGGAGACCCAGTACTTC. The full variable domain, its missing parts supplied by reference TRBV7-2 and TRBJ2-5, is GAGVSQSPSNKVTEKGKDVELRCDPISGHTALYWYRQSLGQGLEFLIYFQGNSAPDKSGLPSDRFSAERTGGSVSTLTIQRTQQEDSAVYLCASSPGTSGSWETQYFGPGTRLLVL.

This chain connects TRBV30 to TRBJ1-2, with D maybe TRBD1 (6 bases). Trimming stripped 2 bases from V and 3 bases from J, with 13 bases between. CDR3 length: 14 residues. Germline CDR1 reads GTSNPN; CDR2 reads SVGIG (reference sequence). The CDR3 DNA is TGTGCCTGGAGTCGACAGGCCCCTTACTATGGCTACACCTTC. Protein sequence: CAWSRQAPYYGYTF.

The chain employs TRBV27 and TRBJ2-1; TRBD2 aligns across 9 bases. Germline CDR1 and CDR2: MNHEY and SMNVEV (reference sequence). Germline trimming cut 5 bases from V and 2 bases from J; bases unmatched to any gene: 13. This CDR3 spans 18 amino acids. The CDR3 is CASSMTSGNYHPYNEQFF. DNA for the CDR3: TGTGCCAGCAGTATGACTAGCGGAAATTACCACCCCTACAATGAGCAGTTCTTC.

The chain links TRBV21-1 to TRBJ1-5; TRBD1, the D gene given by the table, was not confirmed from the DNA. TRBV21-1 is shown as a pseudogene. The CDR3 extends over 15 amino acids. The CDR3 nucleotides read TGTGCCAGCAGGATCACAGGGCGGAACAATCAGCCCCAGCATTTT. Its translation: CASRITGRNNQPQHF.

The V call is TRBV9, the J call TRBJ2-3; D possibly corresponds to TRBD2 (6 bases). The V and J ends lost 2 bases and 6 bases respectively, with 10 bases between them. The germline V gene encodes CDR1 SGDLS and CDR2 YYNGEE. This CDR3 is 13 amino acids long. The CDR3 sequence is CASSVGGKDTQYF. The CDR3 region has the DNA TGTGCCAGCAGCGTTGGCGGGAAGGATACGCAGTATTTT.

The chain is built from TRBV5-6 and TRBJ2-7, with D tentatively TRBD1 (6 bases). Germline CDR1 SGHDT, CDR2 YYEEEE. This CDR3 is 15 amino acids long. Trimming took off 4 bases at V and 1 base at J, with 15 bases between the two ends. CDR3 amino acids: CASSPDRGGSYEQYF. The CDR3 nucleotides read TGTGCCAGCAGCCCCGACAGAGGGGGATCCTACGAGCAGTACTTC.